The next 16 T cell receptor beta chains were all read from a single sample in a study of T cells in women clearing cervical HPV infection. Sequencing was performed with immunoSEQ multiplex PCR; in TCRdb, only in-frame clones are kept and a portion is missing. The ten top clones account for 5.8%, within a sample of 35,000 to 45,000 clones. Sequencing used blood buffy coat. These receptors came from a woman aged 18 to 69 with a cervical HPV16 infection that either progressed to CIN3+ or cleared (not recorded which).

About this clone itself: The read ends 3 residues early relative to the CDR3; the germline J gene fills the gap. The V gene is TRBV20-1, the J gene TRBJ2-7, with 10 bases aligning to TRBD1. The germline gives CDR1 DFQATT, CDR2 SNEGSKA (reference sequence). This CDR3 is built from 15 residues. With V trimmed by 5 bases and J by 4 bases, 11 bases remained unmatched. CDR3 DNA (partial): TGCAGTGCTCCAAATCAGGGACAGGGGAAATACGAG. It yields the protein CSAPNQGQGKYE. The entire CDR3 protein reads CSAPNQGQGKYEQYF.

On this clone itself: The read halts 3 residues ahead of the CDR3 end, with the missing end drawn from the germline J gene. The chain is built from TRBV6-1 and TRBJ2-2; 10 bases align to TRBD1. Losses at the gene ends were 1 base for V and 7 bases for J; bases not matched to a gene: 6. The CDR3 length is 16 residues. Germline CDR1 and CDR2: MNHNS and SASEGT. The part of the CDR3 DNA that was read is TGTGCCAGCAGTGAAGAGACAGGGGGCGAGAGCGGGGAG. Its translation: CASSEETGGESGE. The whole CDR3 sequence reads CASSEETGGESGELFF.

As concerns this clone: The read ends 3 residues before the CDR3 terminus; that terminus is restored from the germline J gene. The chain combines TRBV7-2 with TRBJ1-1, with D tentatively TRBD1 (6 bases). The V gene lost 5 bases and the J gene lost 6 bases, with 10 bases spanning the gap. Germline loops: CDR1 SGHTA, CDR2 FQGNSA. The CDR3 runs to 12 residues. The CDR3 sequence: CASSIRGAEAFF. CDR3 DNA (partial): TGTGCCAGCAGCATCAGGGGCGCTGAA.

The CDR3 region is CASSFSYGQGEGQYF. The DNA read from the CDR3 is TGTGCCAGCAGCTTCTCATACGGGCAGGGGGAAGGT. The V gene is TRBV7-2, the J gene TRBJ2-4; 7 bases are shared with TRBD1. From the germline J gene comes the end of the CDR3, since the read stops 3 residues before it. Germline V gene sequence: CDR1 SGHTA, CDR2 FQGNSA. The CDR3 length is 15 residues.

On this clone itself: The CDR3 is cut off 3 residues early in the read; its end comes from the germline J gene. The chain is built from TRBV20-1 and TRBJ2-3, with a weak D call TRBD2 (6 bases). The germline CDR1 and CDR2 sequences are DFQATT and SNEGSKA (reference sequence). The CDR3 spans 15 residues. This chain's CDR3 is CSAIGRRATPGAQYF. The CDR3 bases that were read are TGCAGTGCTATTGGGAGGAGGGCTACTCCCGGGGCG.

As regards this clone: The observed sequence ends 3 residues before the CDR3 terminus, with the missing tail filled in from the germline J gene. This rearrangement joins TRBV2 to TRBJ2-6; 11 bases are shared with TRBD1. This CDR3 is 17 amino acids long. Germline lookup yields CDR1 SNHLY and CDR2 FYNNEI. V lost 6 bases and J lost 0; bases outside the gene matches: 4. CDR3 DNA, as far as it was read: TGTGCCAGCAGATCCGGGACAGGGGGCTCTGGGGCCAACGTC. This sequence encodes CASRSGTGGSGANV. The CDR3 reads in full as CASRSGTGGSGANVLTF.

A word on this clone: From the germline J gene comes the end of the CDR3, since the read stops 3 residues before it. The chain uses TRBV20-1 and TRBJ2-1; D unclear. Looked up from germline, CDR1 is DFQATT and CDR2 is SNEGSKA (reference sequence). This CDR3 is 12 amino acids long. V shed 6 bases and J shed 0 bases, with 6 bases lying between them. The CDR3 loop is CSALTSYNEQFF. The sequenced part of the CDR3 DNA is TGCAGTGCCCTAACCTCCTACAATGAG.

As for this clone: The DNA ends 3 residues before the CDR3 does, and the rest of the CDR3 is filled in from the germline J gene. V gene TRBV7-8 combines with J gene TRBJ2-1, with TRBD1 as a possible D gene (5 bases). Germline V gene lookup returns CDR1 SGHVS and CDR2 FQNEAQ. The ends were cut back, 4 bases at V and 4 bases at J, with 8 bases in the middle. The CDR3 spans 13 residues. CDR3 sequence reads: CASSSTGYNEQFF. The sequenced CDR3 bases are TGTGCCAGCAGCTCAACAGGATACAATGAG. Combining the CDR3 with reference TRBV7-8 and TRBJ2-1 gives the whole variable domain GAGVSQSPRYKVAKRGQDVALRCDPISGHVSLFWYQQALGQGPEFLTYFQNEAQLDKSGLPSDRFFAERPEGSVSTLKIQRTQQEDSAVYLCASSSTGYNEQFFGPGTRLTVL.

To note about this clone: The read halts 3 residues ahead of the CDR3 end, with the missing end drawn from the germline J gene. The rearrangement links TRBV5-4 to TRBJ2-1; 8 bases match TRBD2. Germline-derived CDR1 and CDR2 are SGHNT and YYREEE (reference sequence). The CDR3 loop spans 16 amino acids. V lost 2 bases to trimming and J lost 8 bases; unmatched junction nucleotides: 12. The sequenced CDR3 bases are TGTGCCAGCAGCTTACTTCAAGCGGGAGTACTGGATGAG. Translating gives CASSLLQAGVLDE. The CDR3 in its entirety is CASSLLQAGVLDEQFF.

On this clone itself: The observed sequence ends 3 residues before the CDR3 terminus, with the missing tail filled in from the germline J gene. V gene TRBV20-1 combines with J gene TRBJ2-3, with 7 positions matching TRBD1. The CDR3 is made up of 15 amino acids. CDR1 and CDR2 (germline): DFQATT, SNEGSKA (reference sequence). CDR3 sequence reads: CSALQGPTSNQPQYF. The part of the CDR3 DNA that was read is TGCAGTGCTCTACAGGGGCCTACAAGCAATCAGCCG.

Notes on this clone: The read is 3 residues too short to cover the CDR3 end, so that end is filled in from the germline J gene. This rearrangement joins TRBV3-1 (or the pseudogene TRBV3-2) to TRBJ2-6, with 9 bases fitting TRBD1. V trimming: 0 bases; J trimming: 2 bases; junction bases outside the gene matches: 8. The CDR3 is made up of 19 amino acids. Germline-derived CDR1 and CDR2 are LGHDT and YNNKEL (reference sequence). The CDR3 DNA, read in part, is TGTGCCAGCAGCCAAGATCTAGGGACAGGGTTGGCTGGGGCCAACGTC. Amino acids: CASSQDLGTGLAGANV. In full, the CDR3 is CASSQDLGTGLAGANVLTF.

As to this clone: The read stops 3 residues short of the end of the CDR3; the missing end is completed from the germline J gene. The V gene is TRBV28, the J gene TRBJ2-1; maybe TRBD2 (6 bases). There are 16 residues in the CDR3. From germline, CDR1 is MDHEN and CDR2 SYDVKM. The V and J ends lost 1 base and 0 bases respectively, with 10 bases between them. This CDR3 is CASSLYGTDSYNEQFF. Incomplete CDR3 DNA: TGTGCCAGCAGTTTATACGGGACTGACTCCTACAATGAG.

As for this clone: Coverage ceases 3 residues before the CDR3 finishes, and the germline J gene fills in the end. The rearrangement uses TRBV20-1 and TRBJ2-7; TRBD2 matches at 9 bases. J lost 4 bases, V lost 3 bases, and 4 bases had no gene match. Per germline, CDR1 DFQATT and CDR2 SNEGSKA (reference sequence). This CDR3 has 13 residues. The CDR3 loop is CSASGREGYEQYF. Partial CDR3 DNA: TGCAGTGCTAGTGGGCGGGAGGGTTACGAG.

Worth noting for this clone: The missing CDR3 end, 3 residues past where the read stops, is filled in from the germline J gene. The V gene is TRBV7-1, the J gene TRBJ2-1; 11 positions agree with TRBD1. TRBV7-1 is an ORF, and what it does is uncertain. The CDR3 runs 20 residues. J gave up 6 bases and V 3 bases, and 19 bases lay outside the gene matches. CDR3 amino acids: CASSSNMAEAKGQGVNEQFF. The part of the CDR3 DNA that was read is TGTGCCAGCAGCTCGAATATGGCAGAAGCGAAGGGACAGGGGGTCAATGAG.

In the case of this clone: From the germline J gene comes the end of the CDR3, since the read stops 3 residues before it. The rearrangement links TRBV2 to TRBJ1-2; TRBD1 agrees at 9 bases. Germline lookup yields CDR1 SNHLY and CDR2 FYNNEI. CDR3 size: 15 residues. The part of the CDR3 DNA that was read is TGTGCCAGCAGCGCCCAACAGGGGGCCACAGATACC. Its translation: CASSAQQGATDT. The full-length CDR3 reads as CASSAQQGATDTYTF.

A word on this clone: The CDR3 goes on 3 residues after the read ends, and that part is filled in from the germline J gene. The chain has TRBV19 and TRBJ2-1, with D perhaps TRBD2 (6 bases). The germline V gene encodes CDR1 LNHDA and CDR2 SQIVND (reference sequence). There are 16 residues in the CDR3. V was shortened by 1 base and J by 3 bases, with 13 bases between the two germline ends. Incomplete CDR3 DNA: TGTGCCAGTAGTATAGTAGCGTCGGGGGTCTACAATGAG. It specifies CASSIVASGVYNE. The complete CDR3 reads CASSIVASGVYNEQFF.